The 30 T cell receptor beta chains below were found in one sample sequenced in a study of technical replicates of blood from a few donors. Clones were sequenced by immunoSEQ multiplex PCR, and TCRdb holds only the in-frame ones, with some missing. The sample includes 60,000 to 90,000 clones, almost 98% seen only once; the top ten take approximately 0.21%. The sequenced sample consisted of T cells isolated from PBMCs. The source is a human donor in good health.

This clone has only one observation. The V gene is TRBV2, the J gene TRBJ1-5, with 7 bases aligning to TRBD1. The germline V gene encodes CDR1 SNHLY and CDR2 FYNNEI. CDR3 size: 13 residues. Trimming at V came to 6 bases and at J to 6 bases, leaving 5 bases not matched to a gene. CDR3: CASRDDRVQPQHF. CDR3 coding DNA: TGTGCCAGCAGAGATGACAGGGTTCAGCCCCAGCATTTT.

This CDR3 reads CSVVKGALDTEAFF. The DNA for the CDR3 is TGCAGCGTTGTAAAGGGGGCGTTGGACACTGAAGCTTTCTTT. The chain joins TRBV29-1 to TRBJ1-1, with TRBD1 identical over 7 bases. The junction had 8 bases not matched to a gene; V was cut back by 4 bases and J by 3 bases. This CDR3 has 14 residues. Germline-derived CDR1 and CDR2 are SQVTM and ANQGSEA.

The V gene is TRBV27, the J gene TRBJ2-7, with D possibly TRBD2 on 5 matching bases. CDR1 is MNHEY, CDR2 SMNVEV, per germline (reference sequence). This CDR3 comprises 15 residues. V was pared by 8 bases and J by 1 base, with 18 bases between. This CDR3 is CASSYSSRGSYEQYF. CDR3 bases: TGTGCCAGCTCGTATTCCTCTAGAGGGTCCTACGAGCAGTACTTC.

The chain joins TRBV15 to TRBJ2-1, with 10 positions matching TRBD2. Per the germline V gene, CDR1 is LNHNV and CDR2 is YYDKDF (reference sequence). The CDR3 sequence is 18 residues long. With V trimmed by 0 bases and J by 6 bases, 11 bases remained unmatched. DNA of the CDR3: TGTGCCACCAGCAGAGATTGGAATAGCGGGAGGTTGGGCAATGAGCAGTTCTTC. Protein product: CATSRDWNSGRLGNEQFF. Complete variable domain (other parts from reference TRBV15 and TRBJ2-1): DAMVIQNPRYQVTQFGKPVTLSCSQTLNHNVMYWYQQKSSQAPKLLFHYYDKDFNNEADTPDNFQSRRPNTSFCFLDIRSPGLGDTAMYLCATSRDWNSGRLGNEQFFGPGTRLTVL.

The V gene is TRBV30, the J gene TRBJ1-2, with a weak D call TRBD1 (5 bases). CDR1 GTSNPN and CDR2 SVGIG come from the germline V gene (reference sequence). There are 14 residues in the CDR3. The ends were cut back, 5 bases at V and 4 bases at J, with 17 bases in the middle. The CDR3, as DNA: TGTGCCTGGTTTGAGCCTGACAGAGGCTATGGCTACACCTTC. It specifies CAWFEPDRGYGYTF.

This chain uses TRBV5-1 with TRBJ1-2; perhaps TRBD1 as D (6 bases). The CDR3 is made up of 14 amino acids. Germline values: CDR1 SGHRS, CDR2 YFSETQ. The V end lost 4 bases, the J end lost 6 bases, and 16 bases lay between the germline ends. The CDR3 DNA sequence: TGCGCCAGCAGCCCTGGGGGCAGGGAAGATGGCTACACCTTC. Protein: CASSPGGREDGYTF.

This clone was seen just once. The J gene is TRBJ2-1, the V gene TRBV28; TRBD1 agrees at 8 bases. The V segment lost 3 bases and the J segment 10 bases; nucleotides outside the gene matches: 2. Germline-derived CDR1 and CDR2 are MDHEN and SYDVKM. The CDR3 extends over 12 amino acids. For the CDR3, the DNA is TGTGCCAGCAGTTTCAGGGGGCGAGAGCAGTTCTTC. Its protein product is CASSFRGREQFF.

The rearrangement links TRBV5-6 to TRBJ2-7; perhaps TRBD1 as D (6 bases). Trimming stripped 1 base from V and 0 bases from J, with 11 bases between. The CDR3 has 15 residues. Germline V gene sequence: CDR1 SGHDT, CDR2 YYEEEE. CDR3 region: CASSLFTGSSYEQYF. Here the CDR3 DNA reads TGTGCCAGCAGCTTGTTCACAGGGAGCTCCTACGAGCAGTACTTC.

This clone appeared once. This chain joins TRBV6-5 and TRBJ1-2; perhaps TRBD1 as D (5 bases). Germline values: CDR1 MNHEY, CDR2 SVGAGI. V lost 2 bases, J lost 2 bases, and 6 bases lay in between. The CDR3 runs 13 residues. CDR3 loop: CASSYAGNYGYTF. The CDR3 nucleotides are TGTGCCAGCAGTTACGCAGGGAACTATGGCTACACCTTC.

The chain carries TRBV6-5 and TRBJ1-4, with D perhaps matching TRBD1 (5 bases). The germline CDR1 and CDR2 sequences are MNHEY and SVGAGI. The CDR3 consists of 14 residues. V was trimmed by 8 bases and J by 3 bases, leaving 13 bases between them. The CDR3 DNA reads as TGTGCCAGCGGGCAGGGCCAATCTAATGAAAAACTGTTTTTT. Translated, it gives CASGQGQSNEKLFF.

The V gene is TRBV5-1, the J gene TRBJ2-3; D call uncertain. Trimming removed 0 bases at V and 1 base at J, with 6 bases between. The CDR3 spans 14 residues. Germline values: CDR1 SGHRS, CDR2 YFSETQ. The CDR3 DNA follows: TGCGCCAGCAGCTTGGCCCAGGGCACAGATACGCAGTATTTT. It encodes CASSLAQGTDTQYF.

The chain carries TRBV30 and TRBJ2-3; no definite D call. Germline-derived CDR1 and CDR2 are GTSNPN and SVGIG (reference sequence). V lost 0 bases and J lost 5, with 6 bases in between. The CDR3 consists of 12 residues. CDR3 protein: CAWSVHVDTQYF. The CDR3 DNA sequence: TGTGCCTGGAGTGTACATGTAGATACGCAGTATTTT.

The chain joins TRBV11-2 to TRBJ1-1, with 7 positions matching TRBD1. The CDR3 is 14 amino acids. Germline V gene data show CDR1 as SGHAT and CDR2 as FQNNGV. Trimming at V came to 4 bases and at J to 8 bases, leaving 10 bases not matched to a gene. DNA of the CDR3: TGTGCCAGCAGCTCCCTACAGGGGCAAAGCGAAGCTTTCTTT. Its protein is CASSSLQGQSEAFF. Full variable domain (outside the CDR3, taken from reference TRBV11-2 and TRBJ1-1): EAGVAQSPRYKIIEKRQSVAFWCNPISGHATLYWYQQILGQGPKLLIQFQNNGVVDDSQLPKDRFSAERLKGVDSTLKIQPAKLEDSAVYLCASSSLQGQSEAFFGQGTRLTVV.

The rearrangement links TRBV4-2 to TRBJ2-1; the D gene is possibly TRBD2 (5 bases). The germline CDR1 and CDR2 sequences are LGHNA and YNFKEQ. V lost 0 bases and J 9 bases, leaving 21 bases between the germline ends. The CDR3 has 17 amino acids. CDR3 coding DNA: TGTGCCAGCAGCCAAGATCAAGGACTTGGATCGCAAAGTGAGCAGTTCTTC. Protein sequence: CASSQDQGLGSQSEQFF.

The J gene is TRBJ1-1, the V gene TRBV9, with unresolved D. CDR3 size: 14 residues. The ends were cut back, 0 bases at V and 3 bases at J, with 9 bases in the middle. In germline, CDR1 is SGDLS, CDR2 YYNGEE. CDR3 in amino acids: CASSVGTPYTEAFF. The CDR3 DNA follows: TGTGCCAGCAGCGTAGGCACACCTTACACTGAAGCTTTCTTT.

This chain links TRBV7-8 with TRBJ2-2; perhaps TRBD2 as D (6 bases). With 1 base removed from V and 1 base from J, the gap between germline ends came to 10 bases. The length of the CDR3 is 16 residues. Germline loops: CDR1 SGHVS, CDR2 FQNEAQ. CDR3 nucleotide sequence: TGTGCCAGCAGCTTAGTAGGGACTCTGAACACCGGGGAGCTGTTTTTT. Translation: CASSLVGTLNTGELFF.

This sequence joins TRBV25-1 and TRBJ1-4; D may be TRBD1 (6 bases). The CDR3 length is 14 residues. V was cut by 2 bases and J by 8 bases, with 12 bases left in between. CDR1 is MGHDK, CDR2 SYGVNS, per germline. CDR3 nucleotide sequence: TGTGCCAGCAGTGAAGGGACAAAAGCAGAAAAACTGTTTTTT. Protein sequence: CASSEGTKAEKLFF. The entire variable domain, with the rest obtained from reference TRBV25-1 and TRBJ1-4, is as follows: EADIYQTPRYLVIGTGKKITLECSQTMGHDKMYWYQQDPGMELHLIHYSYGVNSTEKGDLSSESTVSRIRTEHFPLTLESARPSHTSQYLCASSEGTKAEKLFFGSGTQLSVL.

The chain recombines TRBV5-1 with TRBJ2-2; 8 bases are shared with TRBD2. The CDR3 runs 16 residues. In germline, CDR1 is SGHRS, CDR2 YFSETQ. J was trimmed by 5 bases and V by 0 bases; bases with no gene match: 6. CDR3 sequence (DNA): TGCGCCAGCAGCTTGGTTGCTAGCGGGCCAACCGGGGAGCTGTTTTTT. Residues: CASSLVASGPTGELFF.

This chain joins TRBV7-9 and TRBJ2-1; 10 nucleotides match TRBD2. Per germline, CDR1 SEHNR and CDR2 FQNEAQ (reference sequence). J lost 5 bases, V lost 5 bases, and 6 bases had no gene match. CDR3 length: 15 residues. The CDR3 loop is CASSPRGTSDNEQFF. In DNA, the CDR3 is TGTGCCAGCAGCCCTAGGGGGACTAGCGACAATGAGCAGTTCTTC.

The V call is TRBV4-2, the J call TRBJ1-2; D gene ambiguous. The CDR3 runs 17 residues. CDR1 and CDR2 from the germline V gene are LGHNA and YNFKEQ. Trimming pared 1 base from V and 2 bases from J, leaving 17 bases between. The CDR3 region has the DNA TGTGCCAGCAGCCAAGCGGGAATCGAGGTTCTAAACTATGGCTACACCTTC. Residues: CASSQAGIEVLNYGYTF.

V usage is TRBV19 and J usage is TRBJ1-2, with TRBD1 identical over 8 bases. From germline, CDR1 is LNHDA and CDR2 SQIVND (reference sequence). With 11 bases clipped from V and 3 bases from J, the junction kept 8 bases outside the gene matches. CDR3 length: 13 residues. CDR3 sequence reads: CASTGQAYYGYTF. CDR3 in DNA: TGTGCCTCCACGGGACAGGCGTACTATGGCTACACCTTC.

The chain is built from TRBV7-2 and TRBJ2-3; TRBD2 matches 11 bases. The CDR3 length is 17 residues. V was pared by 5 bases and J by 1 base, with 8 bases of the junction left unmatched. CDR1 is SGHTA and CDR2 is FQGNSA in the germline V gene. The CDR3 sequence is CASSNSPLAGGTDTQYF. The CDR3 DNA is TGTGCCAGCAGCAACTCGCCACTAGCGGGGGGCACAGATACGCAGTATTTT.

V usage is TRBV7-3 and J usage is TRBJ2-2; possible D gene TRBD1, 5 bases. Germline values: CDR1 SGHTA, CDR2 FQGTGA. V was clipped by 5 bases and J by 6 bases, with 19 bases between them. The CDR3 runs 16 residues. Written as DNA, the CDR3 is TGTGCCAGCAGCATACAGGTCTCAGGGTATCCCGGGGAGCTGTTTTTT. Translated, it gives CASSIQVSGYPGELFF. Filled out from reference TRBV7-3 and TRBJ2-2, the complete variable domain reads GAGVSQTPSNKVTEKGKYVELRCDPISGHTALYWYRQSLGQGPEFLIYFQGTGAADDSGLPNDRFFAVRPEGSVSTLKIQRTERGDSAVYLCASSIQVSGYPGELFFGEGSRLTVL.

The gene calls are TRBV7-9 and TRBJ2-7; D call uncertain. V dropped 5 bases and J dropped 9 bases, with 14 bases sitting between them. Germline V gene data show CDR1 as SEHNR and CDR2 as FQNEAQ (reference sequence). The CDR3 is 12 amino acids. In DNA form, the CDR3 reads TGTGCCAGCAGCCCGGGTAGAGTGGCGCAGTACTTC. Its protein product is CASSPGRVAQYF.

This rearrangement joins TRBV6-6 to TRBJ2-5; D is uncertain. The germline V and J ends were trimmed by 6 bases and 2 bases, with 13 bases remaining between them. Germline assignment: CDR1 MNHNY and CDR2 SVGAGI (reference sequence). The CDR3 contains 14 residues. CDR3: CASSSGFVQETQYF. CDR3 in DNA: TGTGCCAGCAGCTCCGGGTTTGTTCAAGAGACCCAGTACTTC.

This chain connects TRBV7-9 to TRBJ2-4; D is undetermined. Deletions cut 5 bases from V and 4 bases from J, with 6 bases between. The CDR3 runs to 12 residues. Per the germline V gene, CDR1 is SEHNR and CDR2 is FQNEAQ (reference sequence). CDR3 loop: CASSNSKNIQYF. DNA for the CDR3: TGTGCCAGCAGCAACAGTAAAAACATTCAGTACTTC.

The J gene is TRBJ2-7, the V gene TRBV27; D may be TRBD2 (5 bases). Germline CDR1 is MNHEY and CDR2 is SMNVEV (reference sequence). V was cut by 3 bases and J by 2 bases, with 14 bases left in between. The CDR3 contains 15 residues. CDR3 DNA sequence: TGTGCCAGCAGTTTTTCATTCGGGGAAACCTACGAGCAGTACTTC. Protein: CASSFSFGETYEQYF.

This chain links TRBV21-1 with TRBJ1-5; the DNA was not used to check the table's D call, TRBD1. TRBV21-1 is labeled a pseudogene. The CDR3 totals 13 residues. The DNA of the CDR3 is TGTGCCCGCAACGACAGGGTCTATCAGCCCCAGCATTTT. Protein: CARNDRVYQPQHF.

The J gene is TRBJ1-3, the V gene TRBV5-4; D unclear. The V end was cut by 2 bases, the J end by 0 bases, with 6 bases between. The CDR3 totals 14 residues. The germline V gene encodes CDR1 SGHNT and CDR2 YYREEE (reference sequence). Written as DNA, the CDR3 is TGTGCCAGCAGCTTACCTAACTCTGGAAACACCATATATTTT. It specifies CASSLPNSGNTIYF.

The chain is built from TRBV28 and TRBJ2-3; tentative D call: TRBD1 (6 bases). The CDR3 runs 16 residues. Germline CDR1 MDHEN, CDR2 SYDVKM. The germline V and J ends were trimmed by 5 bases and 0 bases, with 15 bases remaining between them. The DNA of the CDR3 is TGTGCCAGCAGTCCAATACAGGGCCTTAGCACAGATACGCAGTATTTT. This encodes CASSPIQGLSTDTQYF.